Detailed here is one T cell receptor beta chain. Its antigen remains unidentified. This CDR3 is built from 15 residues. Germline V gene lookup returns CDR1 MNHEY and CDR2 SMNVEV (reference sequence). The V end lost 3 bases, the J end lost 2 bases, and 13 bases lay between the germline ends. This record comes from a study of cytomegalovirus exposure and HLA in healthy donors. Looking at the study overall: The platform used for the 95 to 150 validation repertoires matched that of the approximately 710 first-cohort repertoires, a later analysis reported.

Here immunoSEQ multiplex PCR was the method, and the copy in TCRdb shows in-frame clones only, minus some. The table lists about 65,000 clones, around 90% of them singletons, with 1% to 1.5% in the top ten. General study points: The classifier, whose performance was assessed in both the original and validation cohorts, reportedly diagnosed cytomegalovirus status with high specificity and sensitivity. The TCR clusters that emerged in the first cohort tended, a later analysis found, to co-occur in the roughly 130 validation repertoires.

The sequencing sample was made of PBMCs. The receptor was derived from a woman aged 18-29 years in good health and CMV-seronegative. The rearrangement joins TRBV27 to TRBJ2-5, with a tentative D call TRBD1 (6 bases). CDR3 loop: CASSFAGAAQETQYF. The CDR3 region has the DNA TGTGCCAGCAGTTTCGCAGGGGCAGCTCAAGAGACCCAGTACTTC.